Listed here is a single T cell receptor (beta chain). This specimen comes from a study of technical replicates of blood from a few donors. This CDR3 contains 15 residues. CDR1 is MNHEY, CDR2 SMNVEV, per germline (reference sequence). V was trimmed by 6 bases and J by 2 bases, leaving 17 bases between them. Assay used: immunoSEQ multiplex PCR; TCRdb lists only in-frame clones, some missing. The table has some 74,000 clones, 80% to 95% seen once. The origin of this receptor is a human donor in good health. What was sequenced was T cells isolated from PBMCs. This rearrangement joins TRBV27 to TRBJ2-7; possible D gene TRBD1, 6 bases. CDR3 DNA sequence: TGTGCCAGCAGGGACAGTTCTACTGTCCCCTACGAGCAGTACTTC. Translating it yields CASRDSSTVPYEQYF.